These 16 T cell receptor beta chains came from one sample sequenced in a study of cytomegalovirus exposure and HLA in healthy donors. PCR used 60 Vbeta primers and 13 Jbeta primers. Generated by immunoSEQ multiplex PCR, the TCRdb table keeps only in-frame clones and is missing some. The repertoire consists of around 69,000 clones, with about 67% occurring once and the leading ten covering roughly 7.2%. Sequenced material: PBMCs. The receptor set was obtained from a man aged 35-49 years in good health and CMV-seropositive.

This clone was seen only a few times. J is TRBJ1-4 and V is TRBV6-5, with D tentatively TRBD1 (6 bases). The germline gives CDR1 MNHEY, CDR2 SVGAGI. Trimming left V 5 bases short and J 4 bases short, with 14 bases between. The CDR3 has 15 amino acids. CDR3 bases: TGTGCCAGCAGTCCACAGGGCCAGAGTAATGAAAAACTGTTTTTT. The encoded protein is CASSPQGQSNEKLFF.

In its sample, this clone was seen a few times. The J gene is TRBJ2-2, the V gene TRBV7-9; 9 bases are shared with TRBD2. The germline CDR1 and CDR2 sequences are SEHNR and FQNEAQ (reference sequence). The CDR3 runs to 19 residues. Trimming cost V 1 base and J 4 bases; bases outside gene matches: 13. CDR3 sequence: CASSLGTLAGPGGTGELFF. The CDR3, as DNA: TGTGCCAGCAGCTTAGGTACCCTAGCGGGACCGGGCGGCACCGGGGAGCTGTTTTTT.

The CDR3 spells CASGWTGGAGQPQHF. CDR3 sequence (DNA): TGTGCTAGTGGTTGGACCGGGGGGGCAGGGCAGCCCCAGCATTTT. The chain employs TRBV12-5 and TRBJ1-5; TRBD1 might be the D (6 bases). The CDR3 sequence is 15 residues long. Germline V gene data show CDR1 as LGHNT and CDR2 as FRNRAP. V was trimmed by 4 bases and J by 7 bases, leaving 17 bases between them.

The chain links TRBV6-1 to TRBJ1-1; 7 nucleotides match TRBD1. After removal of 8 bases from V and 3 bases from J, the junction contained 9 bases not matched to a gene. Germline CDR1 reads MNHNS; CDR2 reads SASEGT. This CDR3 has 14 residues. The CDR3 nucleotides are TGTGCCAGCGGGGCCCGTACAGGGGACACTGAAGCTTTCTTT. Translation gives CASGARTGDTEAFF.

The chain combines TRBV6-5 with TRBJ2-7; the match to TRBD2 covers 9 bases. With 5 bases clipped from V and 3 bases from J, the junction kept 8 bases outside the gene matches. The length of the CDR3 is 15 residues. CDR1 is MNHEY and CDR2 is SVGAGI in the germline V gene. This chain's CDR3 is CASSLRTSESYEQYF. CDR3 nucleotides: TGTGCCAGCAGTCTCCGGACTAGCGAGAGCTACGAGCAGTACTTC.

This rearrangement joins TRBV7-2 to TRBJ2-3, with D unresolved. Germline CDR1 SGHTA, CDR2 FQGNSA. CDR3 length equals 12 residues. Trimming shortened V by 4 bases and J by 2 bases, and 4 bases separated the two germline ends. The CDR3 here is CASSSFTDTQYF. CDR3 coding DNA: TGTGCCAGCAGCTCCTTCACAGATACGCAGTATTTT.

The rearrangement joins TRBV30 to TRBJ1-2; 10 nucleotides line up with TRBD1. Germline V gene data show CDR1 as GTSNPN and CDR2 as SVGIG (reference sequence). The CDR3 covers 12 residues. After removal of 8 bases from V and 6 bases from J, the junction contained 6 bases not matched to a gene. As DNA, the CDR3 is TGTGCCCTGGGGGACAGGGGCCATGGCTACACCTTC. It encodes CALGDRGHGYTF.

V is TRBV7-2 and J is TRBJ1-1; weak D call: TRBD1 (5 bases). Germline V gene lookup returns CDR1 SGHTA and CDR2 FQGNSA. V was trimmed by 1 base and J by 3 bases, leaving 6 bases between them. The CDR3 covers 13 residues. The CDR3 here is CASSLEQDTEAFF. The CDR3 region has the DNA TGTGCCAGCAGCTTAGAACAGGACACTGAAGCTTTCTTT. Full variable domain (missing parts from reference TRBV7-2 and TRBJ1-1): GAGVSQSPSNKVTEKGKDVELRCDPISGHTALYWYRQSLGQGLEFLIYFQGNSAPDKSGLPSDRFSAERTGGSVSTLTIQRTQQEDSAVYLCASSLEQDTEAFFGQGTRLTVV.

The chain couples TRBV21-1 to TRBJ1-1. TRBV21-1 is termed a pseudogene. The CDR3 is 13 amino acids. This chain's CDR3 is CASSGSLRTEAFF. CDR3 bases: TGTGCCAGCAGCGGAAGTCTGCGGACTGAAGCTTTCTTT.

V is TRBV7-9 and J is TRBJ2-1, with 11 bases fitting TRBD2. The CDR3 extends over 15 amino acids. V dropped 2 bases and J dropped 6; count of bases not matched to a gene: 3. Germline V lookup: CDR1 SEHNR, CDR2 FQNEAQ (reference sequence). The CDR3 DNA reads TGTGCCAGCAGCTTAACTAGCGGGAGATCCAATGAGCAGTTCTTC. The encoded protein is CASSLTSGRSNEQFF.

V gene TRBV6-1 combines with J gene TRBJ2-1; 8 bases are shared with TRBD2. CDR3 length equals 14 residues. Germline V CDR1 and CDR2: MNHNS, SASEGT. V gave up 5 bases and J gave up 6 bases; unmatched junction bases: 6. The CDR3 DNA reads TGTGCCAGCAGTCTACTAGCGGCTAGCAATGAGCAGTTCTTC. Translating gives CASSLLAASNEQFF.

This chain joins TRBV6-5 and TRBJ1-5; 7 positions match TRBD1. The J segment lost 4 bases and the V segment lost 6 bases, leaving 9 bases of the junction unmatched. Germline CDR1 is MNHEY and CDR2 is SVGAGI. The CDR3 spans 15 residues. The CDR3 DNA follows: TGTGCCAGCAGCTCACAGGGGTCTCGAAATCAGCCCCAGCATTTT. Translation: CASSSQGSRNQPQHF.

The chain uses TRBV5-4 and TRBJ1-2, with unresolved D. Germline assignment: CDR1 SGHNT and CDR2 YYREEE (reference sequence). The CDR3 length is 15 residues. Trimming pared 0 bases from V and 3 bases from J, leaving 12 bases between. The DNA of the CDR3 is TGTGCCAGCAGCTTGGCTAGGGAGAACCACTATGGCTACACCTTC. Translating gives CASSLARENHYGYTF.

The chain joins TRBV27 to TRBJ1-1, with D unresolved. The length of the CDR3 is 15 residues. Germline loops: CDR1 MNHEY, CDR2 SMNVEV (reference sequence). Between the trimmed V and J ends, which lost 3 bases and 1 base, there was a span of 12 bases. CDR3 amino acids: CASSFRQVGNTEAFF. The CDR3 DNA reads TGTGCCAGCAGTTTTCGGCAGGTAGGGAACACTGAAGCTTTCTTT.

This chain connects TRBV6-4 to TRBJ2-7, with D maybe TRBD1 (5 bases). The CDR3 sequence is 16 residues long. Germline values: CDR1 MRHNA, CDR2 SNTAGT. The germline V and J ends were trimmed by 3 bases and 1 base, with 16 bases remaining between them. CDR3 nucleotides: TGTGCCAGCAGTGAATTAGGGGATTTGGGGTCCTACGAGCAGTACTTC. As protein: CASSELGDLGSYEQYF.

CDR3: CAISENPGNSGNTIYF. CDR3 DNA: TGTGCCATCAGTGAAAATCCAGGGAATTCTGGAAACACCATATATTTT. This chain connects TRBV10-3 to TRBJ1-3; D is perhaps TRBD1 (5 bases). Trimming stripped 3 bases from V and 1 base from J, with 13 bases between. Germline V gene data show CDR1 as ENHRY and CDR2 as SYGVKD. The CDR3 sequence is 16 residues long.